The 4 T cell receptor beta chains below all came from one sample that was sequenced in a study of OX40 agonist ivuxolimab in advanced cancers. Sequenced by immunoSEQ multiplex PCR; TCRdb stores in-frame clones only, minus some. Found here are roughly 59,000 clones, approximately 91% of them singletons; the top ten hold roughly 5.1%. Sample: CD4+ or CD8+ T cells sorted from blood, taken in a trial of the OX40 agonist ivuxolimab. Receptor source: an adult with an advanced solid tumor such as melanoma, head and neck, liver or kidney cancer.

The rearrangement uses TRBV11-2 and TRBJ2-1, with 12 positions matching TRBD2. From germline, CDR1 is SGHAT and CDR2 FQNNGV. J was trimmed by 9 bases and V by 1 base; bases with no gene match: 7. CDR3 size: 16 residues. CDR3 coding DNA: TGTGCCAGCAGCTTAGCGTCTAGCGGGAGGGCCGGTGAGCAGTTCTTC. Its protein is CASSLASSGRAGEQFF.

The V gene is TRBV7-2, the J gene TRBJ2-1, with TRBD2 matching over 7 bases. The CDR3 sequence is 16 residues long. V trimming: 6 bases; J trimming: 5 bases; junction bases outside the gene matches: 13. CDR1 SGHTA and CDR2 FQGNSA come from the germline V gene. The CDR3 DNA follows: TGTGCCAGCAGTTCGGAACCGGGACTAATTAACAATGAGCAGTTCTTC. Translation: CASSSEPGLINNEQFF.

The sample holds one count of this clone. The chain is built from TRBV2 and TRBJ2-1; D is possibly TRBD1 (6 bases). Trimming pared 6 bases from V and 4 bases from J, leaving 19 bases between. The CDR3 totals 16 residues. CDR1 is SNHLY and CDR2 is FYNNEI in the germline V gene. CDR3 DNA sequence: TGTGCCAGCAGGGACGGGACACCTACCCTATACAATGAGCAGTTCTTC. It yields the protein CASRDGTPTLYNEQFF.

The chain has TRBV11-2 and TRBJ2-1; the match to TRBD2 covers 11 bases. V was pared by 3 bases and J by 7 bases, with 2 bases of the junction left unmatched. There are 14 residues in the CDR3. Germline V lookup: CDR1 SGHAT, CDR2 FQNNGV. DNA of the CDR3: TGTGCCAGCAGCTTTAGCGGGGGGGTAAATGAGCAGTTCTTC. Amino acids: CASSFSGGVNEQFF.